A single sample is the source of the 29 T cell receptor beta chains below, sequenced in a study of blood T cells in healthy people across ages. A second PCR, run for roughly 7 to 11 cycles, used a sample-barcoded 5' primer plus a J-beta primer mix. TCRdb passed the 5' RACE reads through MiXCR, listing each CDR3 protein once. Here the sample spans over 950,000 distinct CDR3 sequences, about 53% being singletons. Sequencing was performed on blood. These TCRs come from a woman aged 55-75 years in good health.

This chain links TRBV28 with TRBJ2-4; D unresolved. In germline, CDR1 is MDHEN, CDR2 SYDVKM. The CDR3 runs to 11 residues. V gave up 5 bases and J gave up 13 bases, with 12 bases separating them. This chain's CDR3 is CASSQPFGQYF. CDR3 nucleotide sequence: TGTGCCAGCAGTCAACCATTTGGGCAGTACTTC.

This rearrangement joins TRBV7-2 to TRBJ1-2; D call uncertain. This CDR3 spans 14 amino acids. V was shortened by 5 bases and J by 0 bases, with 10 bases between the two germline ends. Germline CDR1 is SGHTA and CDR2 is FQGNSA. The DNA of the CDR3 is TGTGCCAGCAGCCCGGACGGCTCTAACTATGGCTACACCTTC. Protein product: CASSPDGSNYGYTF.

The sample holds a few counts of this clonotype. V and J are TRBV29-1 and TRBJ2-4; the D call may be TRBD1 or TRBD2 (5 bases each). V shed 6 bases and J shed 7 bases, with 19 bases lying between them. The CDR3 has 14 amino acids. Germline-derived CDR1 and CDR2 are SQVTM and ANQGSEA. The DNA of the CDR3 is TGCAGCGTCCTAGGGACCCCCTGGGGGAACATTCAGTACTTC. Amino acids: CSVLGTPWGNIQYF. The full variable domain, completed using reference TRBV29-1 and TRBJ2-4, is SAVISQKPSRDICQRGTSLTIQCQVDSQVTMMFWYRQQPGQSLTLIATANQGSEATYESGFVIDKFPISRPNLTFSTLTVSNMSPEDSSIYLCSVLGTPWGNIQYFGAGTRLSVL.

This clonotype showed up just a few times. J is TRBJ2-7 and V is TRBV5-1; no firm D call. This CDR3 region has 13 residues. Germline lookup yields CDR1 SGHRS and CDR2 YFSETQ. Between the trimmed V and J ends, which lost 4 bases and 2 bases, there was a span of 10 bases. The CDR3 DNA reads as TGCGCCAGCAGCCGGACGGATACCTACGAGCAGTACTTC. Translation gives CASSRTDTYEQYF.

The rearrangement links TRBV4-2 to TRBJ1-2; 12 positions agree with TRBD1. This CDR3 comprises 17 residues. The germline V gene has CDR1 LGHNA and CDR2 YNFKEQ. Germline trimming cut 8 bases from V and 7 bases from J; bases unmatched to any gene: 17. The CDR3 loop reads CASGSPGQGARSLGYTF. CDR3 sequence (DNA): TGTGCCAGCGGGTCACCGGGACAGGGGGCGCGGAGCCTTGGCTACACCTTC.

The table lists this clonotype with a few counts. The V call is TRBV20-1, the J call TRBJ2-5; 9 nucleotides line up with TRBD1. Trimming at V came to 5 bases and at J to 6 bases, leaving 4 bases not matched to a gene. This CDR3 spans 12 amino acids. CDR1 DFQATT and CDR2 SNEGSKA come from the germline V gene (reference sequence). The CDR3 loop reads CSAAGQGKTQYF. CDR3 DNA: TGCAGTGCTGCGGGACAGGGAAAGACCCAGTACTTC.

The V and J genes are TRBV27 and TRBJ2-3; D uncertain. CDR1 is MNHEY and CDR2 is SMNVEV in the germline V gene (reference sequence). The CDR3 consists of 16 residues. V was shortened by 5 bases and J by 1 base, with 16 bases between the two germline ends. CDR3 DNA: TGTGCCAGCAGTCCCTTGGGCCACAGAGGCACAGATACGCAGTATTTT. Its protein product is CASSPLGHRGTDTQYF.

The genes are TRBV7-2 and TRBJ2-1, with D unclear. CDR3 length: 14 residues. Trimming took 4 bases from V and 8 from J, leaving 15 bases between them. Per the germline V gene, CDR1 is SGHTA and CDR2 is FQGNSA. The CDR3 coding sequence is TGTGCCAGCAGCTCGCGGAACTCGTTGGATGAGCAGTTCTTC. This gives the protein CASSSRNSLDEQFF.

As for this clonotype: One end of the junction fails to match germline, which may point to a read error. This chain connects TRBV27 to TRBJ1-5; D gene uncertain. The CDR3 totals 15 residues. Germline V CDR1 and CDR2: MNHEY, SMNVEV (reference sequence). CDR3 loop: CASSFSAYSNQPQHF. DNA for the CDR3: TGCGCCAGCAGTTTTTCGGCGTATAGCAATCAGCCCCAGCATTTT.

CDR3 DNA: TGTGCCAGCTCACCAGACATAGGAAATGAAAAACTGTTTTTT. Its translation is CASSPDIGNEKLFF. The J gene is TRBJ1-4, the V gene TRBV18; D is unclear. V lost 2 bases to trimming and J lost 5 bases, with 9 bases between them. The CDR3 contains 14 residues. From germline, CDR1 is KGHSH and CDR2 LQKENI.

This clonotype was counted a few times. V gene TRBV20-1 combines with J gene TRBJ2-3; no firm D call. Trimming removed 0 bases at V and 4 bases at J, with 14 bases between. The CDR3 consists of 15 residues. The germline gives CDR1 DFQATT, CDR2 SNEGSKA (reference sequence). The DNA for the CDR3 is TGCAGTGCTAGAGATCTCCGTTCCCCCGCAGATACGCAGTATTTT. Protein: CSARDLRSPADTQYF.

This clonotype was observed a few times. This rearrangement joins TRBV3-1 to TRBJ1-2; the D is unclear. Trimming took 5 bases from V and 8 from J, leaving 21 bases between them. The germline gives CDR1 LGHDT, CDR2 YNNKEL (reference sequence). The CDR3 is 15 amino acids. CDR3 residues: CASSYGRGLFDGYTF. The CDR3 DNA reads TGTGCCAGCAGCTACGGACGGGGTTTGTTCGACGGCTACACCTTC.

This clonotype appeared a single time. The CDR3 spells CATSDVGHTYEQYF. CDR3 DNA: TGTGCCACCAGTGATGTTGGACACACCTACGAGCAGTACTTC. V usage is TRBV24-1 and J usage is TRBJ2-7, with a weak D call TRBD1 (5 bases). V lost 3 bases and J lost 2, with 10 bases in between. Germline V lookup: CDR1 KGHDR, CDR2 SFDVKD. The CDR3 covers 14 residues.

The chain joins TRBV7-6 to TRBJ2-5; TRBD1 agrees at 7 bases. After removal of 1 base from V and 1 base from J, the junction contained 6 bases not matched to a gene. Germline lookup yields CDR1 SGHVS and CDR2 FNYEAQ. The CDR3 is 16 residues long. As DNA, the CDR3 is TGTGCCAGCAGCTTAGAAAGGGGGCGGGTCCAAGAGACCCAGTACTTC. Its protein is CASSLERGRVQETQYF.

The chain combines TRBV20-1 with TRBJ2-3, with D hard to call. Germline V gene data show CDR1 as DFQATT and CDR2 as SNEGSKA (reference sequence). The V end was cut by 6 bases, the J end by 1 base, with 17 bases between. The CDR3 covers 15 residues. This chain's CDR3 is CSAVRAQVGTDTQYF. CDR3 coding DNA: TGCAGTGCCGTCCGGGCCCAGGTGGGCACAGATACGCAGTATTTT.

Points on this clonotype: Its ends do not fully match the called genes, so a read error is possible. The V gene is TRBV6-6, the J gene TRBJ2-5; D may be TRBD1 (5 bases). Germline CDR1 reads MNHNY; CDR2 reads SVGAGI (reference sequence). CDR3 length equals 14 residues. In nucleotides, the CDR3 is TGTGCCAGCAGTACCCAGGGTCGCCAAGAGACCCAGTGCTTC. This encodes CASSTQGRQETQCF.

This clonotype was seen a handful of times. The junction and the germline gene differ at one end; a read error may be behind it. The J gene is TRBJ2-7, the V gene TRBV5-1; perhaps TRBD2 as D (5 bases). Germline CDR1 reads SGHRS; CDR2 reads YFSETQ. The CDR3 length is 12 residues. This CDR3 reads CASSLEGHEQYF. The CDR3 DNA reads TGTGCCAGCAGTCTTGAGGGCCACGAGCAGTACTTC.

This clonotype has a single count. Its ends do not fully match the called genes, so a read error is possible. The chain couples TRBV12-3 or TRBV12-4 to TRBJ2-3; TRBD2 matches 7 bases. The CDR3 is 17 amino acids. The CDR3 reads CASSFPSGSVGADAQYF. The DNA of the CDR3 is TGTGCCAGCAGTTTTCCTAGCGGCAGCGTGGGAGCAGATGCGCAGTATTTC.

The sample holds a few counts of this clonotype. The rearrangement uses TRBV9 and TRBJ2-3; 12 bases fit TRBD2. CDR1 is SGDLS and CDR2 is YYNGEE in the germline V gene. The CDR3 covers 16 residues. With V trimmed by 3 bases and J by 6 bases, 8 bases remained unmatched. Here the CDR3 reads CASSATGLAGTDTQYF. The CDR3, as DNA: TGTGCCAGCAGCGCCACCGGACTAGCGGGAACTGATACGCAGTATTTT.

This clonotype has just a few counts. J is TRBJ2-4 and V is TRBV3-1; 11 bases are shared with TRBD2. The CDR3 has 14 residues. The junction had 7 bases not matched to a gene; V was cut back by 7 bases and J by 8 bases. Germline lookup yields CDR1 LGHDT and CDR2 YNNKEL (reference sequence). CDR3 protein: CASKTSGNGDIQYF. In nucleotides, the CDR3 is TGTGCCAGCAAGACTAGCGGGAATGGTGACATTCAGTACTTC.

The chain employs TRBV13 and TRBJ2-5; the D gene could be TRBD1 or TRBD2 (5 bases each). The better agreement between TRBJ2-7 and the DNA end casts doubt on the J call. CDR3 size: 15 residues. Per germline, CDR1 PRHDT and CDR2 FYEKMQ (reference sequence). CDR3 in amino acids: CASGPSWGKNYEQYF. DNA for the CDR3: TGTGCCAGCGGCCCTTCCTGGGGGAAAAACTACGAGCAGTACTTC.

The genes are TRBV28 and TRBJ2-5; TRBD1 might be the D (5 bases). V was clipped by 6 bases and J by 4 bases, with 15 bases between them. Germline V gene data show CDR1 as MDHEN and CDR2 as SYDVKM. CDR3 length equals 14 residues. For the CDR3, the DNA is TGTGCCAGCAGCGTTTCAGGGCCGTCAGAGACCCAGTACTTC. Translated: CASSVSGPSETQYF.

This clonotype occurred a few times. The J gene is TRBJ2-3, the V gene TRBV7-9; D remains unclear. V lost 5 bases and J 5 bases, leaving 8 bases between the germline ends. Germline CDR1 is SEHNR and CDR2 is FQNEAQ (reference sequence). This CDR3 region has 12 residues. Written as DNA, the CDR3 is TGTGCCAGCAGCCCTTCTATAGATACGCAGTATTTT. Its translation is CASSPSIDTQYF.

This clonotype was observed a few times. In nucleotides, the CDR3 is TGTGCCAGTCAGGAGAATCTCTACGAGCAGTACTTC. It translates to CASQENLYEQYF. This chain connects TRBV6-2 or TRBV6-3 to TRBJ2-7, with unresolved D. In germline, CDR1 is MNHEY, CDR2 SVGEGT. Deletions cut 9 bases from V and 3 bases from J, with 12 bases between. CDR3 size: 12 residues.

This clonotype was counted only a few times. The V and J genes are TRBV20-1 and TRBJ2-5, with D unresolved. Germline CDR1 reads DFQATT; CDR2 reads SNEGSKA (reference sequence). The V gene lost 0 bases and the J gene lost 5 bases, with 19 bases spanning the gap. The CDR3 length is 16 residues. The CDR3 sequence: CSARDTQGGVGETQYF. CDR3 coding DNA: TGCAGTGCTAGAGACACTCAAGGCGGAGTGGGGGAGACCCAGTACTTC.

A few counts support this clonotype. The V call is TRBV6-2 or TRBV6-3, the J call TRBJ2-5; weak D call: TRBD1 (5 bases). The CDR3 totals 13 residues. Germline V gene lookup returns CDR1 MNHEY and CDR2 SVGEGT. V lost 3 bases and J lost 5, with 10 bases in between. The CDR3 loop reads CASSYDSVETQYF. The CDR3 bases are TGTGCCAGCAGTTATGACAGTGTGGAGACCCAGTACTTC.

The chain recombines TRBV7-9 with TRBJ2-4; the D is unclear. The V gene's germline CDR1 is SEHNR and CDR2 FQNEAQ (reference sequence). This CDR3 contains 15 residues. With 1 base removed from V and 1 base from J, the gap between germline ends came to 8 bases. CDR3 in DNA: TGTGCCAGCAGCTTAGACGCAGGTGCCAAAAACATTCAGTACTTC. This codes for CASSLDAGAKNIQYF.

V and J are TRBV7-2 and TRBJ2-3; 11 positions match TRBD2. The CDR3 sequence is 16 residues long. Trimming took 5 bases from V and 4 from J; bases not matched to a gene: 8. In germline, CDR1 is SGHTA, CDR2 FQGNSA. CDR3 sequence (DNA): TGTGCCAGCAGCGCATCATATAGCGGGAGGGCAGATACGCAGTATTTT. Its translation is CASSASYSGRADTQYF.

This clonotype appeared once. Written as DNA, the CDR3 is TGCGCCAGCAGCAGCACACCTCGCGGCCGTAGCTCCTACGAGCGGTACTTC. Translation gives CASSSTPRGRSSYERYF. This chain links TRBV5-1 with TRBJ2-5; D gene ambiguous. Germline values: CDR1 SGHRS, CDR2 YFSETQ. Between the trimmed V and J ends, which lost 4 bases and 13 bases, there was a span of 32 bases. The CDR3 is 17 amino acids.